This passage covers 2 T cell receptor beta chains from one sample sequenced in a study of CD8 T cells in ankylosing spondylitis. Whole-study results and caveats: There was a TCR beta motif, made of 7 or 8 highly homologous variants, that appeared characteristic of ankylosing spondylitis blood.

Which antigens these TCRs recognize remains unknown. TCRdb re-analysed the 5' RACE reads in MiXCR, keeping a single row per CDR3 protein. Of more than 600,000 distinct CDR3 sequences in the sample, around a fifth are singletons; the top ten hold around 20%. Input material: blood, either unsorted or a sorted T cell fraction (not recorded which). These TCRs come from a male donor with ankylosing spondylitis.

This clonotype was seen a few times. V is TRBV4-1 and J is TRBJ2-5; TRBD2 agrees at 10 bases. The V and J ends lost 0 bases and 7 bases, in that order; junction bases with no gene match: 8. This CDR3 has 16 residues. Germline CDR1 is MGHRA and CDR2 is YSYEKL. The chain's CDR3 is CASSQETSGVGATQYF. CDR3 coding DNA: TGCGCCAGCAGCCAAGAAACTAGCGGGGTTGGTGCGACCCAGTACTTC.

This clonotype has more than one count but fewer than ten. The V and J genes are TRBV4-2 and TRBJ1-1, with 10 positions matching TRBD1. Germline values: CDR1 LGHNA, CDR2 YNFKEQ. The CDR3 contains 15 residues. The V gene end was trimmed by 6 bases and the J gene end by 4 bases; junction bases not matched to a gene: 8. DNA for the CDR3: TGTGCCAGCAGTCACCCGGGACAGGGGACCACTGAAGCTTTCTTT. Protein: CASSHPGQGTTEAFF.